The text below deals with one T cell receptor (beta chain). Germline loops: CDR1 SQVTM, CDR2 ANQGSEA. Trimming stripped 5 bases from V and 7 bases from J, with 21 bases between. This CDR3 has 14 residues. TCR beta libraries were built with iRepertoire HTBI primers and Arm-PCR of CDR3 regions. TCRdb processed the multiplex PCR reads anew with MiXCR; each CDR3 protein has one entry. This table has a few hundred thousand distinct CDR3 sequences, approximately 12% appearing once. This specimen comes from a study of regulatory T cells in long-lasting Graves disease. Time point given: newly diagnosed GD, antithyroid drugs for less than 3 months. TCR sequences were obtained from RNA taken from PBMCs. These data were also reused for a study on T cells in Graves' hyperthyroidism and ophthalmopathy. Per that study: Most thyroid clonotypes with frequency above 0.001 were detected in blood.

The TCR was taken from a woman aged 18-35 years with Graves disease. The chain uses TRBV29-1 and TRBJ2-7; weak D call: TRBD1 (6 bases). This material consisted of peripheral blood mononuclear cells (PBMCs), taken at new diagnosis, from a patient treated with antithyroid drugs. The CDR3 nucleotides are TGCAGCGTTAGGGGGACCAGTACATTTGGAGAGCAGTACTTC. Translating it yields CSVRGTSTFGEQYF.